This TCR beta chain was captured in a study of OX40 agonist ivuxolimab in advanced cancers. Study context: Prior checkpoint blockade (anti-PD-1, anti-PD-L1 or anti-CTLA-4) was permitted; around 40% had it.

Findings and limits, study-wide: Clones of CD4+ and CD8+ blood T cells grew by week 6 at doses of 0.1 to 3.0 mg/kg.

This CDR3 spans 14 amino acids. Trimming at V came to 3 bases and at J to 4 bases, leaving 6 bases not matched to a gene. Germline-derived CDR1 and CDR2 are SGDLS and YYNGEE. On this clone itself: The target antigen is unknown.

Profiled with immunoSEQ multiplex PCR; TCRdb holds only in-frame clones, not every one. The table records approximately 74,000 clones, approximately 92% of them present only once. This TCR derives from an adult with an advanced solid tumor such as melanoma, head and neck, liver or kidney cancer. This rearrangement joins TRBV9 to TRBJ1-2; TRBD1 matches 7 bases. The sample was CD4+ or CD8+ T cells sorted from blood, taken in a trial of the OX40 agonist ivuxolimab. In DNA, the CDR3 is TGTGCCAGCAGCGAACGGGGACAGAGCTATGGCTACACCTTC. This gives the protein CASSERGQSYGYTF.